Listed below are T cell receptor beta chains from one sample, sequenced in a study of T cells in Graves' hyperthyroidism and ophthalmopathy. MiXCR was run by TCRdb on the multiplex PCR reads, yielding one entry per CDR3 protein. The table lists under 750,000 distinct CDR3 sequences, around a sixth of them singletons. Sequencing input: blood. Source of these receptors: a woman aged 45 to 65 with Graves' hyperthyroidism that later progressed to Graves' ophthalmopathy. The CDR3 runs from the conserved cysteine through the conserved F or W. The D gene is left open where the match is weak. Clone size is not always given. Where it is, it says once, few, many or a class for expanded clones.

j_gene	v_gene	d_gene	abundance	CDR3nt	CDR3aa
TRBJ1-1	TRBV30	.	.	TGTGCCTGGGCCACATTGGGGGGGCGTACTGAAGCTTTCTTT	CAWATLGGRTEAFF
TRBJ2-3	TRBV14	TRBD2	many	TGTGCCAGCAGCCAAGTCCAGCGGGGCTACACAGATACGCAGTATTTT	CASSQVQRGYTDTQYF
TRBJ1-1	TRBV30	.	few	TGTGCCTGGAGTACGCCGAACACTGAAGCTCTCTTT	CAWSTPNTEALF
TRBJ2-7	TRBV19	TRBD1	few	TGTGCCAGTAGTACAACAGGGGACAGCTACTACGAGCAGTACTTC	CASSTTGDSYYEQYF
TRBJ1-2	TRBV20-1	TRBD1	few	TGCAGTGCTAGCTCACAGGGGGCGTCTGGCTACACCTTC	CSASSQGASGYTF
TRBJ2-5	TRBV18	.	many	TGTGCCAGCTCACCGCCGACAGGCAGGGAGACCCAGTACTTC	CASSPPTGRETQYF
TRBJ2-3	TRBV7-6	.	many	TGTGCCAGCAGCGATACAGAGGGATTAGCAGATACGCAGTATTTT	CASSDTEGLADTQYF
TRBJ1-5	TRBV3-1	.	.	TGTGCCAGCAGCCAAAACGAGAGGAGCAATCAGCCCCAGCATTTT	CASSQNERSNQPQHF
TRBJ2-5	TRBV18	TRBD1	.	TGTGCCTGCTCACGGGGACAGGGGGACCAAGAGACCCAGTACTTC	CACSRGQGDQETQYF
TRBJ1-5	TRBV7-7	.	few	TGTGCTAGCAGCTTCGGGAGGCAGGGTAGTCAGCCCCAGCATTTT	CASSFGRQGSQPQHF
TRBJ2-3	TRBV10-3	TRBD2	.	TGTGCCACCAAACTAGCGGGGGCCGCTACTAGCACAGATACGCAGTATTTT	CATKLAGAATSTDTQYF
TRBJ1-1	TRBV2	.	many	TGTGCCAGCAGTGAGGACAGCCTCCTTGAAGCTTTCTTT	CASSEDSLLEAFF
TRBJ1-6	TRBV12-3/TRBV12-4	.	many	TGTGCCAGCAGTCCCTTTGGCCGGGGAGATTCACCCCTCCACTTT	CASSPFGRGDSPLHF
TRBJ1-1	TRBV27	TRBD1	many	TGTGCCAGCAGTTCTGGGACAGGGGGCTTGAACACTGAAGCTTTCTTT	CASSSGTGGLNTEAFF
TRBJ2-2	TRBV24-1	TRBD1	few	TGTGCCACCAGTGATACAGGGGGGAACACCGGGGAGCTGTTTTTT	CATSDTGGNTGELFF
TRBJ1-3	TRBV20-1	.	few	TGCAGTGCTAGAGGACCCCTTGGAAACACCATATATTTT	CSARGPLGNTIYF
TRBJ2-1	TRBV24-1	.	many	TGTGCCACCAGTGATACGGGGTCCTACAATGAGCAGTTCTTC	CATSDTGSYNEQFF
TRBJ1-2	TRBV7-6	TRBD1	many	TGTGCCAGCAGCTCGGGACAGGGGGCTTACTATGGCTACACCTTC	CASSSGQGAYYGYTF
TRBJ1-1	TRBV11-2	.	many	TGTGCCAGCAGCACCCTGATGGGGGGCAGGACTGAAGCTTTCTTT	CASSTLMGGRTEAFF
TRBJ2-7	TRBV12-3/TRBV12-4	.	.	TGTGCCAGCACCCTAGACGGCTACGAGCAGTACTTC	CASTLDGYEQYF
TRBJ1-4	TRBV7-8	.	many	TGTGCCAGCACGCGGGACACTAGGTCCGAAAAACTGTTTTTT	CASTRDTRSEKLFF
TRBJ1-1	TRBV12-3/TRBV12-4	TRBD1	many	TGTGCCAGCAGCCCCGGACAGGGGATGAGCACTGAAGCTTTCTTT	CASSPGQGMSTEAFF
TRBJ1-4	TRBV3-1	.	many	TGTGCCAGCAGCCAAATCCGCGTAACTAATGAAAAACTGTTTTTT	CASSQIRVTNEKLFF
TRBJ2-2	TRBV30	TRBD1	few	TGTGCCTGGAGCGGAGACAGGGAAAAAGACACCGGGGAGCTGTTTTTT	CAWSGDREKDTGELFF
TRBJ2-1	TRBV9	TRBD2	few	TGTGCCAGCAGTGCCGGGACTAGCAGGGCCCCACGCGATGAGCAGTTCTTC	CASSAGTSRAPRDEQFF
TRBJ2-3	TRBV6-1	.	.	TGTGCCAGCAGTGTCTTGGGGTTAACAGATACGCAGTATTTT	CASSVLGLTDTQYF
TRBJ2-7	TRBV6-1	.	.	TGTGCCAGCAGGTCGAGTGCCGAGCAGTACTTC	CASRSSAEQYF
TRBJ1-1	TRBV5-6	.	.	TGTGCCAGCAGTAACCGAGCTGAAGCTTTCTTT	CASSNRAEAFF
TRBJ2-2	TRBV10-3	.	many	TGTGCCATCAGTGAGCGGTGGGGGGTTACCGGGGAGCTGTTTTTT	CAISERWGVTGELFF
TRBJ1-5	TRBV12-3/TRBV12-4	.	.	TGTGCCAGCAGTTCACCAGATCAGCCCCAGCATTTT	CASSSPDQPQHF
TRBJ2-3	TRBV6-1	TRBD1	many	TGTGCCAGCAGTAACCAGGGACAGGGGGCAGGTACGCAGTATTTT	CASSNQGQGAGTQYF
TRBJ2-2	TRBV30	.	many	TGTGCCTGGAGTGTAGTGAACACCGGGGAGCTGTTTTTT	CAWSVVNTGELFF
TRBJ1-1	TRBV27	TRBD1	few	TGTGCCAGCAGTCTAACAGGGGGCGTATACACTGAAGCTTTCTTT	CASSLTGGVYTEAFF
TRBJ2-5	TRBV5-1	.	few	TGCGCCAGCAGTTTCGATGACGCAGCAAGCGGGGAGACCCAGTACTTC	CASSFDDAASGETQYF
TRBJ2-7	TRBV12-3/TRBV12-4	TRBD1	many	TGTGCCAGCAACCCGACAGGGGGCGAGCAGTACTTC	CASNPTGGEQYF
TRBJ2-5	TRBV10-1	.	many	TGCGCCAGCAGTGAATGGGGGGAAGAGACCCAGTACTTC	CASSEWGEETQYF
TRBJ2-1	TRBV30	.	.	TGTGCCTGGAGTCTCTACAATGAGCAGTTCTTC	CAWSLYNEQFF
TRBJ2-5	TRBV6-1	TRBD2	.	TGTGCCAGCAGCCTCCGCCCGGGGGGGCGAGAGACCCAGTACTTC	CASSLRPGGRETQYF
TRBJ2-7	TRBV11-1	.	many	TGTGCCAGCAGCTTAATATCGGGGATCAACGAGCAGTACTTC	CASSLISGINEQYF
TRBJ2-7	TRBV2	.	few	TGTGCCAGCAGTGAATTCAGGGACTCCTACGAGCAGTACTTC	CASSEFRDSYEQYF
TRBJ1-2	TRBV20-1	.	many	TGCAGTGCTAGTTTTAAGGGAAACTATGGCTACACCTTC	CSASFKGNYGYTF
TRBJ2-2	TRBV20-1	TRBD1	many	TGCAGTGCTAGAGATCTAGACAGGGTGTCCGGGGAGCTGTTTTTT	CSARDLDRVSGELFF
TRBJ2-3	TRBV6-5	.	.	TGTGCCAGCAGTTACTCCCCCGGTAGAGATCCAAGCGGCACAGATACGCAGTATTTT	CASSYSPGRDPSGTDTQYF
TRBJ1-5	TRBV2	.	many	TGTGCCAGCAGTGAGGGCCAGGGGTTTGAGCCCCAGCATTTT	CASSEGQGFEPQHF
TRBJ1-5	TRBV12-3/TRBV12-4	.	many	TGTGCCAGCAGTTCAGGGGCGGGGGATAGCAATCAGCCCCAGCATTTT	CASSSGAGDSNQPQHF
TRBJ2-1	TRBV7-2	TRBD2	few	TGTGCCAGCAGCTCCCTCGGTTTCGAGACTAGCGGTCTTCTGATGAGCTCCTACAATGAGCAGTTCTTC	CASSSLGFETSGLLMSSYNEQFF
TRBJ1-5	TRBV10-3	.	.	TGTGCCATCAGTGAGGACAGAATCAATCAGCCCCAGCATTTT	CAISEDRINQPQHF
TRBJ2-1	TRBV6-1	TRBD2	many	TGTGCCAGCAGTGAGCCCCGGACTAGCGGGGGGGCAGGTGAGCAGTTCTTC	CASSEPRTSGGAGEQFF
TRBJ1-1	TRBV5-1	.	many	TGCGCCAGCAGCTCCACCCAGAAGAACACTGAAGCTTTCTTT	CASSSTQKNTEAFF
TRBJ1-2	TRBV29-1	.	.	TGCAGCGTCCACAACTTCGGTGGGACCTATGGCTACACCTTC	CSVHNFGGTYGYTF
TRBJ2-2	TRBV3-1	TRBD1	many	TGTGCCAGCAGCCGACGGACAGGGGAGCCCGGGGAGCTGTTTTTT	CASSRRTGEPGELFF
TRBJ2-7	TRBV20-1	TRBD1	many	TGCAGTGCTAGAGCGGCAGGGGGAGCGTACGAGCAGTACTTC	CSARAAGGAYEQYF
TRBJ1-2	TRBV4-1	.	few	TGCGCCAGCACGACAGTACCCGTCGACTATGGCTACACCTTC	CASTTVPVDYGYTF
TRBJ1-1	TRBV20-1	.	many	TGCAGTGCTAGAGGCCCCTTCGGGGGGAGGGATGACACTGAAGCTTTCTTT	CSARGPFGGRDDTEAFF
TRBJ2-1	TRBV5-1	.	.	TGCGCCAGCAGCGGAGGGTTTCGGGGTAGTGAGCAGTTCTTC	CASSGGFRGSEQFF
TRBJ2-1	TRBV27	.	.	TGTGCCAGCAGACGACGGGACCCCTACAATGAGCAGTTCTTC	CASRRRDPYNEQFF
TRBJ2-2	TRBV6-1	.	.	TGTGCCAGCAGTCGGACAACCGTCGGGGAGCTGTTTTTT	CASSRTTVGELFF
TRBJ1-2	TRBV27	.	many	TGTGCCAGCAGTTTATCGAGAGGAGCGTATGGCTACACCTTC	CASSLSRGAYGYTF